This TCR beta chain appears in the sequencing data of a study of T cells in Graves' hyperthyroidism and ophthalmopathy. Findings and limits, study-wide: Separating ophthalmopathy from stable hyperthyroidism was achieved by a 13 V-J model.

The table lists this clonotype with many counts. Its antigen is not known. Graves' hyperthyroidism showing no ophthalmopathy progression within 18 months was considered stable. Based on clinical symptoms, serum thyroxine and TRAb, thyroid ultrasound and orbital computed tomography, diagnoses were reached. Germline V gene lookup returns CDR1 DFQATT and CDR2 SNEGSKA (reference sequence). With 5 bases removed from V and 0 bases from J, the gap between germline ends came to 13 bases. This CDR3 is 14 amino acids long. From RNA transcripts, TCR beta CDR3 regions were amplified. Initially, a first-round RT-PCR of the TCR CDR3 employed the HTBI primer set. TCRdb re-called the multiplex PCR reads through MiXCR, storing one row per CDR3 protein. The profile shows over 200,000 distinct CDR3 sequences, around 19% of them singletons.

Material: blood. The clonotype originates from a man aged 35 to 55 with Graves' hyperthyroidism. The chain is built from TRBV20-1 and TRBJ1-2; D not certain. CDR3 DNA sequence: TGCAGTGCTCCCATTGGCGGTGCTAACTATGGCTACACCTTC. Residues: CSAPIGGANYGYTF.